A selection of T cell receptor beta chains follows, all from one sample in a study of vaccination and CD4 T cells after COVID-19. TCRdb fed the PCR reads into MiXCR, producing one record per CDR3 protein. The sample shows several thousand distinct CDR3 sequences, 11% to 15% of them seen only once. Their antigen targets remain unknown. The sequenced sample was CD4+ T cells from blood, cultured in vitro. These receptors all stem from a human donor who had recovered from COVID-19. Both conserved end residues are part of each CDR3. A D gene is named only where the DNA matches it firmly. A clone size is listed for some rows: how often the clone was seen (once, few, many), or a class if it is expanded.

D gene,J gene,V gene,clone size,CDR3 DNA,CDR3 protein
.,TRBJ1-4,TRBV6-1,medium-sized,TGTGCCAGCAGTGGAGGGATGCGGTATGAAAAACTGTTTTTT,CASSGGMRYEKLFF
.,TRBJ1-5,TRBV6-5,.,TGTGCCAGCAGTTACCCGGGCCGCGGGAATCAGCCCCAGCATTTT,CASSYPGRGNQPQHF
TRBD1,TRBJ2-5,TRBV6-2/TRBV6-3,medium-sized,TGTGCCAGCAGTTTCAGGACAGGGAGGTCGGCAGAGACCCAGTACTTC,CASSFRTGRSAETQYF
.,TRBJ1-1,TRBV20-1,medium-sized,TGCAGTGCTAGTACCGTTACGAACACTGAAGCTTTCTTT,CSASTVTNTEAFF
TRBD1,TRBJ2-7,TRBV7-9,few,TGTGCCAGCAGCGCACCGGGACAGGGGGCCTACGAGCAGTACTTC,CASSAPGQGAYEQYF
.,TRBJ1-1,TRBV6-1,medium-sized,TGTGCCAGCCCGAGACAGGTGAACACTGAAGCTTTCTTT,CASPRQVNTEAFF
TRBD2,TRBJ2-1,TRBV3-1,few,TGTGCCAGCAGCCCCGTGCCGGGACTAGCGGGGGCGGGGAATGAGCAGTTCTTC,CASSPVPGLAGAGNEQFF
.,TRBJ1-1,TRBV6-4,medium-sized,TGTGCCAGCAGTGACTCTCTGTCCACTGAAGCTTTCTTT,CASSDSLSTEAFF
.,TRBJ2-3,TRBV11-3,.,TGTGCCAGCAGTGTGGGAGATACGCAGTATTTT,CASSVGDTQYF
TRBD1,TRBJ1-5,TRBV27,medium-sized,TGTGCCAGCAGACCAACAGGGGGTGTCAATCAGCCCCAGCATTTT,CASRPTGGVNQPQHF
.,TRBJ1-1,TRBV20-1,medium-sized,TGCAGTGCTCTCTACGGGGGAGGGGCAGGGAACACTGAAGCTTTCTTT,CSALYGGGAGNTEAFF
.,TRBJ2-5,TRBV10-1,few,TGCGCCAGCAGTGATCCCCTTGCGGGGGAGACCCAGTACTTC,CASSDPLAGETQYF
.,TRBJ2-7,TRBV5-4,.,TGTGCCAGCAGCTTGGGACAGGGACTAACCCTCGAGCAGTACTTC,CASSLGQGLTLEQYF